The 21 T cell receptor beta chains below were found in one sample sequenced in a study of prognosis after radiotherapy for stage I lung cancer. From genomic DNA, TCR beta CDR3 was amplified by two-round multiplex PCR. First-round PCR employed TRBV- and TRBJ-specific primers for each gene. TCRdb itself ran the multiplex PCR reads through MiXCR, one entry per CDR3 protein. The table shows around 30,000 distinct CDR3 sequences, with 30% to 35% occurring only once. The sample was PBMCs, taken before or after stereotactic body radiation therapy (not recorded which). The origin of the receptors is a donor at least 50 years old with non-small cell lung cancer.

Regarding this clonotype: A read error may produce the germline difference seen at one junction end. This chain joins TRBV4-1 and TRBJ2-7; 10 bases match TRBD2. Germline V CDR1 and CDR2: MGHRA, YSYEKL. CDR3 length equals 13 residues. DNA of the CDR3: TGCGCCAGTAGCCTAGCGGGAGTAAACGAGCAGTACTTC. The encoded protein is CASSLAGVNEQYF.

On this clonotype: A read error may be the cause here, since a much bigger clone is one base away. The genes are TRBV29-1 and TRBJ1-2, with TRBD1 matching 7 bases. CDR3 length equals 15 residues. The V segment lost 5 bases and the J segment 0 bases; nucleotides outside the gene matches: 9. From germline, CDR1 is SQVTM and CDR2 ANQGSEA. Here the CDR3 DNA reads TGCAGCGTTCCTTCCAGGGGGGGAACTAACTATGGCTACACCTTC. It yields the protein CSVPSRGGTNYGYTF.

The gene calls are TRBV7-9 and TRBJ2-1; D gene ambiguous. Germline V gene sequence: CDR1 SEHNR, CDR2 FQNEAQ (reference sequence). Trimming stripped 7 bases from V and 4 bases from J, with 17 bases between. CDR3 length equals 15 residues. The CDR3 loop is CASTAKGGTYNEQFF. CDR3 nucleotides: TGTGCCAGCACCGCGAAGGGCGGAACATACAATGAGCAGTTCTTC.

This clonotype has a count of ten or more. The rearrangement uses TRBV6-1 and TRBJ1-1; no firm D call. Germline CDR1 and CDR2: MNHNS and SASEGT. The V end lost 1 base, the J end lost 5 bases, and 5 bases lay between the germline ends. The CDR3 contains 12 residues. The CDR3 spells CASSEGRTEAFF. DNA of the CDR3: TGTGCCAGCAGTGAAGGTAGGACTGAAGCTTTCTTT.

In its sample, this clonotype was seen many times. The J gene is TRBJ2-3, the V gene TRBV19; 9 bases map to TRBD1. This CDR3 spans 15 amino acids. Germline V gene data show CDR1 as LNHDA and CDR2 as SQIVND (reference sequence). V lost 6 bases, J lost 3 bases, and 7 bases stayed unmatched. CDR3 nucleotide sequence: TGTGCCAGTAGATCTTGGGACAGGGAGACAGATACGCAGTATTTT. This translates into CASRSWDRETDTQYF.

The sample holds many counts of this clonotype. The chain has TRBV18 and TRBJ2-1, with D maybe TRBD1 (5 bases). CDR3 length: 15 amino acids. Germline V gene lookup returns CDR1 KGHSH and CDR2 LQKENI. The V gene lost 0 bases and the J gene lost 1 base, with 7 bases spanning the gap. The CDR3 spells CASSPPRQSYNEQFF. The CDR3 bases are TGTGCCAGCTCACCACCACGACAGTCCTACAATGAGCAGTTCTTC.

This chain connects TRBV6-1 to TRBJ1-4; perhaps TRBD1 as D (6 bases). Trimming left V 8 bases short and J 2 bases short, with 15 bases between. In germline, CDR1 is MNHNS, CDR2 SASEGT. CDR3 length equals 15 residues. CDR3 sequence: CASESKGGTNEKLFF. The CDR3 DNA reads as TGTGCCAGCGAGTCGAAGGGGGGGACTAATGAAAAACTGTTTTTT.

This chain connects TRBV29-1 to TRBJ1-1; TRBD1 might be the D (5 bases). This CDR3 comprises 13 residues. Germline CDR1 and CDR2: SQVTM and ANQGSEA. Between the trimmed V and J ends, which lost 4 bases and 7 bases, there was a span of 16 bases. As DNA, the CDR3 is TGCAGCGTTGTCGCCAGGGTAAGTGGTGAAGCTTTCTTT. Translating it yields CSVVARVSGEAFF.

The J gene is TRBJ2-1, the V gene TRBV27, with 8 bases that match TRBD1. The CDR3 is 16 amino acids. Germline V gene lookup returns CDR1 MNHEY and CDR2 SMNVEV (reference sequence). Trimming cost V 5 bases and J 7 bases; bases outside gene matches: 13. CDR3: CASSTIHRGFGNEQFF. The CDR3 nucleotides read TGTGCCAGCAGTACAATACACAGGGGGTTCGGGAATGAGCAGTTCTTC.

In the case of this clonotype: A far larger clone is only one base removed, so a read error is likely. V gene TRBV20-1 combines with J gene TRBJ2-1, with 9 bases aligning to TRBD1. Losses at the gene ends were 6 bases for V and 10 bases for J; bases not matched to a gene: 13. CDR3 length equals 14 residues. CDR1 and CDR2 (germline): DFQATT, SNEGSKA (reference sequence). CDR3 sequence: CSAHGQGRSREQFF. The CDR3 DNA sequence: TGCAGTGCCCATGGACAGGGGCGCAGCCGGGAGCAGTTCTTC.

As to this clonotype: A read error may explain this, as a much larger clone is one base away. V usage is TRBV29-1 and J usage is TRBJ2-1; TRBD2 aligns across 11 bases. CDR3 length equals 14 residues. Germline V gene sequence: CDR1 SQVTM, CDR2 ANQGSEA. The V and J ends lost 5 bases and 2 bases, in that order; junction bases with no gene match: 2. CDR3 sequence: CSVTLAGAYNEQFF. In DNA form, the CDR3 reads TGCAGCGTTACACTAGCGGGAGCCTACAATGAGCAGTTCTTC.

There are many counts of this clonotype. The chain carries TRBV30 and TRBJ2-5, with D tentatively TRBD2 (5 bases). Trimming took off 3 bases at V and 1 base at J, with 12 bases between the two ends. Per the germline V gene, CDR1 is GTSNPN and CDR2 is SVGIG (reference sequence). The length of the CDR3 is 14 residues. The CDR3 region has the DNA TGTGCCTGGAGGGGAGACATGAGCCAAGAGACCCAGTACTTC. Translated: CAWRGDMSQETQYF.

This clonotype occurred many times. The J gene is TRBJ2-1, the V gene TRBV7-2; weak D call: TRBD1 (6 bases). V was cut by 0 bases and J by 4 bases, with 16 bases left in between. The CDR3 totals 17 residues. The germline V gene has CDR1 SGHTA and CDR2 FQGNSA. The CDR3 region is CASSLASPAGAYNEQFF. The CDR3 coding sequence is TGTGCCAGCAGCTTAGCGTCTCCGGCAGGGGCTTACAATGAGCAGTTCTTC.

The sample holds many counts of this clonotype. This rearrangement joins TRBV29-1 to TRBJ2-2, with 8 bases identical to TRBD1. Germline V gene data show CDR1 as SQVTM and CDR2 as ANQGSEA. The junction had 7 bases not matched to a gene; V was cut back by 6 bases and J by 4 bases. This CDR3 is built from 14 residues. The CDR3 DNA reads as TGCAGCGTAGGACAGGGCCAGGCCACCGGGGAGCTGTTTTTT. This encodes CSVGQGQATGELFF.

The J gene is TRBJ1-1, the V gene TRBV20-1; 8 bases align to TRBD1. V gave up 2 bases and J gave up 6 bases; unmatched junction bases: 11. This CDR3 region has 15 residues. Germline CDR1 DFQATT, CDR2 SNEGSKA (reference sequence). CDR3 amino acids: CSARSPQGESAEAFF. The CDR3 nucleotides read TGCAGTGCTAGAAGCCCACAGGGGGAGTCGGCTGAAGCTTTCTTT.

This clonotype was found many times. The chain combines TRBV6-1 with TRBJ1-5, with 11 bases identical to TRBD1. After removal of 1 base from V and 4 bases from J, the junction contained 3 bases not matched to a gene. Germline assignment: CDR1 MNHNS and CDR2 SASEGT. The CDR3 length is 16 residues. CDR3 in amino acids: CASSEEGDRGNQPQHF. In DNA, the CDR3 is TGTGCCAGCAGTGAAGAGGGGGACAGGGGGAATCAGCCCCAGCATTTT.

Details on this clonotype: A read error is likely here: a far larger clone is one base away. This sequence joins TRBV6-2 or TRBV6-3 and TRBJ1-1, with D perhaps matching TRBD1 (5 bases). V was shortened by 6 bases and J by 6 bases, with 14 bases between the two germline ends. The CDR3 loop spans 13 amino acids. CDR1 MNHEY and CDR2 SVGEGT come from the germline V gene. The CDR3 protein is CASSLLWGSEAFF. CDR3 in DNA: TGTGCCAGCAGCTTATTATGGGGGTCTGAAGCTTTCTTT.

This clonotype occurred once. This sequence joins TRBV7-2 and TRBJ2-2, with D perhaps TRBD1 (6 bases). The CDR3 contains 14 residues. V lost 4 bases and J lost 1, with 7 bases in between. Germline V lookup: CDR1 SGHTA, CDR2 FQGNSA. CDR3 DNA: TGTGCCAGCAGCTGGGACAAGAACACCGGGGAGCTGTTTTTT. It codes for CASSWDKNTGELFF.

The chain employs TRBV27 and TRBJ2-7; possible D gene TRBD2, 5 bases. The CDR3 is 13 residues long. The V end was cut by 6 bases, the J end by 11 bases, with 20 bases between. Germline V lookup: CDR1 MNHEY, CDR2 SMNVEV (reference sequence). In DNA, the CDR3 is TGTGCCAGCAGATGGGCCACTCGTACTAGGGAGTACTTC. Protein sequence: CASRWATRTREYF.

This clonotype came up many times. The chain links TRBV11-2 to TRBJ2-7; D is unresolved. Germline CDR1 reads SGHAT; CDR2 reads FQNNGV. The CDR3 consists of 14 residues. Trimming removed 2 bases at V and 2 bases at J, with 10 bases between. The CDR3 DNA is TGTGCCAGCAGCTTAACGGACGGACCCTACGAGCAGTACTTC. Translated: CASSLTDGPYEQYF. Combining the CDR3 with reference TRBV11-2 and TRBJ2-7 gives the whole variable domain EAGVAQSPRYKIIEKRQSVAFWCNPISGHATLYWYQQILGQGPKLLIQFQNNGVVDDSQLPKDRFSAERLKGVDSTLKIQPAKLEDSAVYLCASSLTDGPYEQYFGPGTRLTVT.

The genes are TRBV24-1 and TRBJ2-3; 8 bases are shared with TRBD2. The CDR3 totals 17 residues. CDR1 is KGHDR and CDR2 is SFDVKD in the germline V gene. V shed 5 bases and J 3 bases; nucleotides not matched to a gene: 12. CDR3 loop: CATSAQGSGGPTDTQYF. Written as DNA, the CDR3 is TGTGCCACCAGTGCCCAAGGGTCGGGGGGGCCTACAGATACGCAGTATTTT.